The 23 T cell receptor beta chains listed next were all sequenced from one sample in a study of blood T cell repertoires in COVID-19. Sequencing used immunoSEQ multiplex PCR; TCRdb keeps in-frame clones, though not all of them. The sample contains around 230,000 clones, 83% of which appear only once. The specimen was peripheral blood. All receptors derive from a woman aged 40 to 49 with active or convalescent COVID-19.

The V gene is TRBV5-6, the J gene TRBJ1-5; no reliable D call. This CDR3 is built from 14 residues. V lost 1 base to trimming and J lost 2 bases, with 7 bases between them. Germline V gene sequence: CDR1 SGHDT, CDR2 YYEEEE. CDR3 region: CASSLMSGNQPQHF. DNA of the CDR3: TGTGCCAGCAGCTTGATGTCGGGCAATCAGCCCCAGCATTTT.

This clone was recorded once. The rearrangement links TRBV11-3 to TRBJ2-2; 9 nucleotides agree with TRBD2. Germline CDR1 SGHNT, CDR2 YENEEA. The CDR3 is made up of 14 amino acids. The V and J ends lost 7 bases and 7 bases, in that order; junction bases with no gene match: 7. As DNA, the CDR3 is TGTGCCAGCAAGGCGGGAGGGCAAGGCGGGGAGCTGTTTTTT. Translating gives CASKAGGQGGELFF.

The gene calls are TRBV7-3 and TRBJ1-1, with 7 bases aligning to TRBD1. CDR3 length: 15 residues. Trimming cost V 3 bases and J 2 bases; bases outside gene matches: 6. Per germline, CDR1 SGHTA and CDR2 FQGTGA. The CDR3 is CASSFTGDGNTEAFF. In DNA form, the CDR3 reads TGTGCCAGCAGCTTTACAGGGGACGGCAACACTGAAGCTTTCTTT.

The chain carries TRBV9 and TRBJ1-5; 8 nucleotides match TRBD1. The CDR3 length is 17 residues. Germline-derived CDR1 and CDR2 are SGDLS and YYNGEE. V lost 4 bases to trimming and J lost 0 bases; unmatched junction nucleotides: 9. CDR3 region: CASSLGTGRYSNQPQHF. CDR3 bases: TGTGCCAGCAGCCTGGGGACAGGACGGTATAGCAATCAGCCCCAGCATTTT.

The CDR3 spells CASSFGVGRGNEQFF. CDR3 DNA: TGTGCCAGCAGCTTTGGCGTAGGGAGAGGCAATGAGCAGTTCTTC. This sequence joins TRBV11-2 and TRBJ2-1; TRBD2 might be the D (5 bases). There are 15 residues in the CDR3. V lost 3 bases, J lost 6 bases, and 15 bases lay in between. Germline CDR1 SGHAT, CDR2 FQNNGV.

V and J are TRBV14 and TRBJ2-3; a possible D gene is TRBD2 (7 bases). Germline CDR1 reads SGHDN; CDR2 reads FVKESK. CDR3 length: 14 amino acids. Trimming took 5 bases from V and 6 from J, leaving 15 bases between them. The DNA for the CDR3 is TGTGCCAGCAGCTGGGGGGGGCAGCTGGATACGCAGTATTTT. Protein sequence: CASSWGGQLDTQYF.

This clone was found once. This chain connects TRBV28 to TRBJ1-1; D ambiguous. The CDR3 has 14 residues. Between the trimmed V and J ends, which lost 3 bases and 1 base, there was a span of 9 bases. CDR1 is MDHEN, CDR2 SYDVKM, per germline. The CDR3 region is CASSFGGENTEAFF. The CDR3 coding sequence is TGTGCCAGCAGTTTTGGAGGCGAGAACACTGAAGCTTTCTTT.

V gene TRBV24-1 combines with J gene TRBJ2-1; D is possibly TRBD1 (5 bases). CDR3 size: 14 residues. Trimming removed 2 bases at V and 9 bases at J, with 13 bases between. Germline CDR1 is KGHDR and CDR2 is SFDVKD. CDR3 protein: CATSDSRGVFEQFF. The CDR3 nucleotides are TGTGCCACCAGTGATTCAAGGGGCGTTTTTGAGCAGTTCTTC.

V gene TRBV7-9 combines with J gene TRBJ2-7, with TRBD2 matching 16 bases. There are 15 residues in the CDR3. CDR1 is SEHNR, CDR2 FQNEAQ, per germline (reference sequence). V was pared by 5 bases and J by 9 bases, with 7 bases of the junction left unmatched. CDR3 region: CASSTPGLAGGVQYF. The DNA for the CDR3 is TGTGCCAGCAGCACGCCGGGACTAGCGGGAGGGGTGCAGTACTTC.

V is TRBV19 and J is TRBJ1-2, with a possible D match to TRBD1 (5 bases). V was shortened by 6 bases and J by 2 bases, with 16 bases between the two germline ends. The CDR3 spans 15 residues. CDR1 and CDR2 from the germline V gene are LNHDA and SQIVND (reference sequence). CDR3 sequence reads: CASSNSGGMNYGYTF. DNA for the CDR3: TGTGCCAGTAGCAACAGCGGGGGGATGAACTATGGCTACACCTTC.

The chain joins TRBV19 to TRBJ2-1; D perhaps matches TRBD2 (5 bases). This CDR3 comprises 15 residues. The germline V gene has CDR1 LNHDA and CDR2 SQIVND (reference sequence). V was pared by 2 bases and J by 3 bases, with 11 bases between. CDR3 loop: CASSIRAGVYNEQFF. CDR3 nucleotide sequence: TGTGCCAGTAGTATAAGGGCCGGGGTCTACAATGAGCAGTTCTTC.

The chain has TRBV7-6 and TRBJ2-2; 7 bases are shared with TRBD2. CDR1 and CDR2 (germline): SGHVS, FNYEAQ. This CDR3 comprises 14 residues. Losses at the gene ends were 5 bases for V and 1 base for J; bases not matched to a gene: 1. DNA for the CDR3: TGTGCCAGCAGCCCGGGGGGGAACACCGGGGAGCTGTTTTTT. Its translation is CASSPGGNTGELFF. The full variable domain, completed using reference TRBV7-6 and TRBJ2-2, is GAGVSQSPRYKVTKRGQDVALRCDPISGHVSLYWYRQALGQGPEFLTYFNYEAQQDKSGLPNDRFSAERPEGSISTLTIQRTEQRDSAMYRCASSPGGNTGELFFGEGSRLTVL.

V usage is TRBV9 and J usage is TRBJ1-6; maybe TRBD1 (6 bases). The CDR3 loop spans 16 amino acids. Trimming removed 3 bases from V and 4 bases from J, with 14 bases in between. Per germline, CDR1 SGDLS and CDR2 YYNGEE. CDR3 sequence (DNA): TGTGCCAGCAGCGAGACCCAGGGGCTGTATAATTCACCCCTCCACTTT. This sequence encodes CASSETQGLYNSPLHF. Full variable domain (outside the CDR3, taken from reference TRBV9 and TRBJ1-6): DSGVTQTPKHLITATGQRVTLRCSPRSGDLSVYWYQQSLDQGLQFLIQYYNGEERAKGNILERFSAQQFPDLHSELNLSSLELGDSALYFCASSETQGLYNSPLHFGNGTRLTVT.

CDR3 sequence reads: CASSSPYITEAGSEKLFF. CDR3 in DNA: TGTGCCAGTAGTTCCCCTTACATCACCGAGGCAGGGTCTGAAAAACTGTTTTTT. The rearrangement links TRBV19 to TRBJ1-4; D may be TRBD1 (5 bases). V was cut by 5 bases and J by 7 bases, with 26 bases left in between. Per the germline V gene, CDR1 is LNHDA and CDR2 is SQIVND (reference sequence). This CDR3 spans 18 amino acids.

This clone was seen a single time. The V call is TRBV5-4, the J call TRBJ2-5; 7 bases map to TRBD1. V lost 5 bases, J lost 5 bases, and 15 bases stayed unmatched. This CDR3 region has 16 residues. The germline gives CDR1 SGHNT, CDR2 YYREEE (reference sequence). CDR3 residues: CASRAAAGGLGETQYF. The CDR3 DNA reads as TGTGCCAGCAGGGCCGCGGCAGGGGGTCTGGGGGAGACCCAGTACTTC.

The rearrangement joins TRBV7-9 to TRBJ2-5; tentative D call: TRBD1 (5 bases). Per the germline V gene, CDR1 is SEHNR and CDR2 is FQNEAQ (reference sequence). Between the trimmed V and J ends, which lost 0 bases and 7 bases, there was a span of 6 bases. This CDR3 has 12 residues. CDR3 nucleotide sequence: TGTGCCAGCAGCTTAGCCGACAGGACCCAGTACTTC. Translating it yields CASSLADRTQYF.

J is TRBJ2-1 and V is TRBV5-1, with TRBD2 matching 7 bases. V dropped 4 bases and J dropped 7; count of bases not matched to a gene: 20. Germline values: CDR1 SGHRS, CDR2 YFSETQ. This CDR3 is built from 18 residues. CDR3 sequence (DNA): TGCGCCAGCAGCCCACGACCCTGGGAGGGGAGGGCTTGGAATGAGCAGTTCTTC. As protein: CASSPRPWEGRAWNEQFF.

The chain's CDR3 is CASSPEGQGSFF. The CDR3 region has the DNA TGTGCCAGCAGTCCCGAGGGACAGGGATCTTTCTTT. This chain links TRBV28 with TRBJ1-1, with 9 bases matching TRBD1. J was trimmed by 12 bases and V by 5 bases; bases with no gene match: 7. The germline V gene encodes CDR1 MDHEN and CDR2 SYDVKM. The CDR3 has 12 amino acids. Combining the CDR3 with reference TRBV28 and TRBJ1-1 gives the whole variable domain DVKVTQSSRYLVKRTGEKVFLECVQDMDHENMFWYRQDPGLGLRLIYFSYDVKMKEKGDIPEGYSVSREKKERFSLILESASTNQTSMYLCASSPEGQGSFFGQGTRLTVV.

This chain uses TRBV6-6 with TRBJ1-2; D not resolved. Germline loops: CDR1 MNHNY, CDR2 SVGAGI (reference sequence). The CDR3 runs to 12 residues. V lost 4 bases, J lost 8 bases, and 11 bases lay in between. DNA for the CDR3: TGTGCCAGCAGTTCGCTAGGAGAAGGCTACACCTTC. It specifies CASSSLGEGYTF.

The chain carries TRBV15 and TRBJ1-2; 8 positions match TRBD1. The length of the CDR3 is 17 residues. Trimming cost V 1 base and J 2 bases; bases outside gene matches: 9. The germline V gene has CDR1 LNHNV and CDR2 YYDKDF (reference sequence). The CDR3 DNA reads as TGTGCCACCAGCAGAGGGATTCACAGGGGGAGGAACTATGGCTACACCTTC. As protein: CATSRGIHRGRNYGYTF.

The CDR3 DNA reads as TGTGCCAGCAGCCAATCCACAGAGATGAGCACTGAAGCTTTCTTT. It is translated as CASSQSTEMSTEAFF. The chain has TRBV16 and TRBJ1-1; D is unresolved. The V end lost 0 bases, the J end lost 4 bases, and 12 bases lay between the germline ends. The CDR3 is 15 amino acids. CDR1 KGHSY and CDR2 FQNENV come from the germline V gene.

This clone appeared once. V and J are TRBV30 and TRBJ1-2, with D possibly being TRBD1 (5 bases). CDR1 is GTSNPN, CDR2 SVGIG, per germline (reference sequence). Between the trimmed V and J ends, which lost 8 bases and 7 bases, there was a span of 17 bases. CDR3 length: 12 amino acids. The CDR3 spells CAGPAGFIGYTF. CDR3 bases: TGTGCCGGACCGGCAGGGTTTATTGGCTACACCTTC.

This sequence joins TRBV5-8 and TRBJ1-5; D is perhaps TRBD1 (6 bases). CDR3 length equals 16 residues. V was clipped by 2 bases and J by 1 base, with 13 bases between them. CDR1 is SGHTS and CDR2 is YDEGEE in the germline V gene. The chain's CDR3 is CASSFWDIRSNQPQHF. The CDR3 DNA reads TGTGCCAGCAGCTTTTGGGACATCCGGAGCAATCAGCCCCAGCATTTT.